The 7 T cell receptor beta chains reported below all come from one sample, sequenced in a study of T cell responses to AZD1222 COVID-19 vaccine. The method was immunoSEQ multiplex PCR; TCRdb's version includes in-frame clones alone and lacks a portion of them. The profile covers roughly 99,000 clones, with approximately 93% appearing a single time and about 8.3% taken by the ten largest. This specimen was peripheral blood, taken 28 days after the second AZD1222 dose. The source of these receptors is an adult who received the AZD1222 COVID-19 vaccine.

This chain links TRBV2 with TRBJ2-5, with unresolved D. There are 16 residues in the CDR3. Germline CDR1 reads SNHLY; CDR2 reads FYNNEI. The ends were cut back, 2 bases at V and 0 bases at J, with 13 bases in the middle. CDR3 in DNA: TGTGCCAGCAGTGAAAAAGGGCGTTCGTACCAAGAGACCCAGTACTTC. It specifies CASSEKGRSYQETQYF.

The sample holds one count of this clone. This chain links TRBV2 with TRBJ2-7; 7 positions match TRBD1. CDR1 and CDR2 (germline): SNHLY, FYNNEI. Germline trimming cut 2 bases from V and 2 bases from J; bases unmatched to any gene: 6. This CDR3 region has 15 residues. The CDR3 here is CASSERTGGPYEQYF. CDR3 DNA: TGTGCCAGCAGTGAAAGGACAGGTGGACCCTACGAGCAGTACTTC.

This clone was seen at least ten times. One end of the junction is discordant with germline, which a read error may explain. The rearrangement joins TRBV6-1 to TRBJ1-2; unclear D gene. Germline loops: CDR1 MNHNS, CDR2 SASEGT. The CDR3 is 11 residues long. The CDR3 DNA sequence: TGTGCCAGCACTGAACGGTATGGCTACACCTTC. Its protein product is CASTERYGYTF.

The rearrangement uses TRBV6-5 and TRBJ2-7; a possible D gene is TRBD2 (5 bases). V gave up 2 bases and J gave up 0 bases, with 14 bases separating them. This CDR3 spans 16 amino acids. Germline lookup yields CDR1 MNHEY and CDR2 SVGAGI. The CDR3: CASSYDVSGPSYEQYF. The DNA of the CDR3 is TGTGCCAGCAGTTACGATGTCAGCGGTCCCTCCTACGAGCAGTACTTC.

The chain uses TRBV19 and TRBJ2-5; possible D gene TRBD1, 6 bases. Trimming shortened V by 2 bases and J by 7 bases, and 20 bases separated the two germline ends. The CDR3 is made up of 16 amino acids. CDR1 LNHDA and CDR2 SQIVND come from the germline V gene (reference sequence). Written as DNA, the CDR3 is TGTGCCAGTAGTATACGTGTACAGGGTGGGGAAGGGACCCAGTACTTC. This codes for CASSIRVQGGEGTQYF.

This chain uses TRBV10-2 with TRBJ2-6; 7 bases are shared with TRBD1. The CDR3 is 19 amino acids. Looked up from germline, CDR1 is WSHSY and CDR2 is SAAADI. J lost 2 bases, V lost 2 bases, and 12 bases had no gene match. CDR3 sequence (DNA): TGCGCCAGCAGTGAGATGGGCAGGGGGTTATCTACTGGGGCCAACGTCCTGACTTTC. Its translation: CASSEMGRGLSTGANVLTF.

V usage is TRBV18 and J usage is TRBJ2-1, with a weak D call TRBD1 (6 bases). The CDR3 consists of 13 residues. In germline, CDR1 is KGHSH, CDR2 LQKENI. V was cut by 2 bases and J by 8 bases, with 10 bases left in between. CDR3 sequence reads: CASSPIQGYEQFF. Written as DNA, the CDR3 is TGTGCCAGCTCACCAATACAGGGCTATGAGCAGTTCTTC.